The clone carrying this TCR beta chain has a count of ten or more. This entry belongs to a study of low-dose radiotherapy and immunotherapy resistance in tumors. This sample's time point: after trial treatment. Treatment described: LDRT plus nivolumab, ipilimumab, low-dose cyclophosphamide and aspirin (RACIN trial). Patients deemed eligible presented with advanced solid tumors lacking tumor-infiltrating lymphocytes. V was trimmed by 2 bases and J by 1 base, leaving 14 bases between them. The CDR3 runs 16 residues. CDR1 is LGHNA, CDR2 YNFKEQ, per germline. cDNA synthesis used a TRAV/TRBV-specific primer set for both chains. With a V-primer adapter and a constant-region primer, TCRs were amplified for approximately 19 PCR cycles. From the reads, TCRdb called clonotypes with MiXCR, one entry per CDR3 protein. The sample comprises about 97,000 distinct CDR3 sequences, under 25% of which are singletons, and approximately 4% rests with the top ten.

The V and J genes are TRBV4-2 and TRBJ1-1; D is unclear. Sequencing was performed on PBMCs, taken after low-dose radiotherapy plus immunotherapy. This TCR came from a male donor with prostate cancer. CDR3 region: CASSQSPSSRNTEAFF. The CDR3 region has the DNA TGTGCCAGCAGCCAATCTCCCTCGTCACGGAACACTGAAGCTTTCTTT.